This record covers a single T cell receptor (beta chain). Its antigen is unidentified. Trimming cost V 2 bases and J 4 bases, with 8 bases left between them. The CDR3 has 13 residues. Per the germline V gene, CDR1 is MNHEY and CDR2 is SVGAGI. Amplification of TCR alpha and beta CDR3 regions from RNA used iRepertoire nested multiplex PCR. For one-step reverse transcription and amplification, about 85-400 ng of tissue mRNA or PBMC total RNA was used. TCRdb re-derived calls from the multiplex PCR reads in MiXCR, one entry per CDR3 protein. The sample lists about 140,000 distinct CDR3 sequences, more than 35% occurring once. The sample belongs to a study of glioma-infiltrating T cells. The study's findings and limits: Only very few CDR3 sequences appeared in both tissue and blood. Non-neoplastic patients had below-expected tissue-blood divergence, while all gliomas exceeded expectation.

This TCR was sampled from a human donor with low-grade glioma or glioblastoma, undergoing nonglioma brain surgery, or in good health (not recorded which). The genes are TRBV6-5 and TRBJ2-5; tentative D call: TRBD1 (5 bases). The sequenced sample was glioma tissue, nonneoplastic brain tissue, or PBMCs (not recorded which). CDR3 sequence: CASSYADTETQYF. For the CDR3, the DNA is TGTGCCAGCAGTTACGCGGACACAGAGACCCAGTACTTC.